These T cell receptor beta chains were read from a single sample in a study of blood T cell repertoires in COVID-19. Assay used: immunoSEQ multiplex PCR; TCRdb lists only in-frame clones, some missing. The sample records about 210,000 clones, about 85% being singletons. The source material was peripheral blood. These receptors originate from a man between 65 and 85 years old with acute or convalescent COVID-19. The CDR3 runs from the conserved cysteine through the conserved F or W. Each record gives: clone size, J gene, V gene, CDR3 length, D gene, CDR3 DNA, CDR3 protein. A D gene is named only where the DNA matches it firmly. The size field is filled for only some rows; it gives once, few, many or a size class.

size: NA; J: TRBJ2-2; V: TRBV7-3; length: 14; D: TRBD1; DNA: TGTGCCAGCAGTGACAGGGCGCTAACCGGGGAGCTGTTTTTT; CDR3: CASSDRALTGELFF
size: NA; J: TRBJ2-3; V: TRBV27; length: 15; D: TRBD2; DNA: TGTGCCAGCAGTTTACGCGGGAGAGGGCCAGATACGCAGTATTTT; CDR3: CASSLRGRGPDTQYF
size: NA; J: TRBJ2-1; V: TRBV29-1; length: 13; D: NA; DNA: TGCAGCGTTGAAGACAGGGGCTACAATGAGCAGTTCTTC; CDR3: CSVEDRGYNEQFF
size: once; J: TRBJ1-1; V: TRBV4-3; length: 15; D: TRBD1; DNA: TGCGCCAGCAGCCAACCGGACAGGCGGAACACTGAAGCTTTCTTT; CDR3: CASSQPDRRNTEAFF
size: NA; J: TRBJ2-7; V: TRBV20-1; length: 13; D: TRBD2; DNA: TGCAGTGCTAGTGGCCTAGCGGGAGGCGAGCAGTACTTC; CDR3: CSASGLAGGEQYF
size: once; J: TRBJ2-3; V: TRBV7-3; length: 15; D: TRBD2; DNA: TGTGCCAGCAGCCTAACTAGCGGGACTACAGATACGCAGTATTTT; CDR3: CASSLTSGTTDTQYF
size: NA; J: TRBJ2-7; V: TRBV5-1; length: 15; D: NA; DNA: TGCGCCAGCAGCTTGGCGCAGGGGAATTCCCACGAGCAGTACTTC; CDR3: CASSLAQGNSHEQYF
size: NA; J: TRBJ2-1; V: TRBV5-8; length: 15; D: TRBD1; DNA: TGTGCCAGCAGCAACTGGGGGACCAGGGGGAATGAGCAGTTCTTC; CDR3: CASSNWGTRGNEQFF
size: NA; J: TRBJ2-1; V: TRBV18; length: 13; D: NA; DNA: TGTGCCAGCTCACCAGGACAGTACAATGAGCAGTTCTTC; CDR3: CASSPGQYNEQFF
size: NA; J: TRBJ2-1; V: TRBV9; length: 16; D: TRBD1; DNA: TGTGCCAGCAGCGTAGCTTCTGTCAGGGGGTCAGATGAGCAGTTCTTC; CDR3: CASSVASVRGSDEQFF
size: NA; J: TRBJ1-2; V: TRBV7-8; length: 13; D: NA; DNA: TGTGCCAGCACTCCAGGGGAATTCGGTGGCTACACCTTC; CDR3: CASTPGEFGGYTF
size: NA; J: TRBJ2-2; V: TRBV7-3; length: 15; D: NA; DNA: TGTGCCAGCAGCCCGGCCCCTCAGGGCAAGGGGGAGCTGTTTTTT; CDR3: CASSPAPQGKGELFF
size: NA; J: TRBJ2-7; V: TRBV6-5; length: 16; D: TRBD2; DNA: TGTGCCAGCAGTTACTCGGGGACTAGCGGTTCCTACGAGCAGTACTTC; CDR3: CASSYSGTSGSYEQYF
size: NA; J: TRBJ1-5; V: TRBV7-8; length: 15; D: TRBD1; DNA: TGTGCCAGCAGCTTAGCGGGACAGAACAATCAGCCCCAGCATTTT; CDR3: CASSLAGQNNQPQHF
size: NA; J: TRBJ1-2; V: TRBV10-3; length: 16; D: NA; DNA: TGTGCCATCAGTGAGGGAGGGGCAGGGAATATCTATGGCTACACCTTC; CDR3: CAISEGGAGNIYGYTF
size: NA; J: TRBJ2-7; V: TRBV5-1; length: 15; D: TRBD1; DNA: TGCGCCAGCAGCTTGGAAGGGGGCGCAATCTACGAGCAGTACTTC; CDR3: CASSLEGGAIYEQYF
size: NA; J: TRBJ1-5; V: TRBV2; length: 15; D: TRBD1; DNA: TGTGCCAGCAGGAGGGACAGGGGAAGCAATCAGCCCCAGCATTTT; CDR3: CASRRDRGSNQPQHF
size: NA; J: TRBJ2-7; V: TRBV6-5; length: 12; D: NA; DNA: TGTGCCAGCAGCCCCACTTCCTACGAGCAGTACTTC; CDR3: CASSPTSYEQYF
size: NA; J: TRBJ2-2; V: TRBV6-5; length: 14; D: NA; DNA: TGTGCCAGCAGAACCCCAGGGAACACCGGGGAGCTGTTTTTT; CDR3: CASRTPGNTGELFF
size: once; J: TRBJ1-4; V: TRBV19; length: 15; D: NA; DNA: TGTGCCAGTAGTATGGTCAGGGCAACTAATGAAAAACTGTTTTTT; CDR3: CASSMVRATNEKLFF
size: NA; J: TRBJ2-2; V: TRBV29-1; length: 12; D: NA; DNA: TGCAGCGTTCGCGGGAACACCGGGGAGCTGTTTTTT; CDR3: CSVRGNTGELFF
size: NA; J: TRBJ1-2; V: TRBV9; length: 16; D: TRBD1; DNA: TGTGCCAGCAGCGAATTGAGGGACAGGGCTAACTATGGCTACACCTTC; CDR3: CASSELRDRANYGYTF
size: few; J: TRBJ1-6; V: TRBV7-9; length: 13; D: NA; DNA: TGTGCCAGCAGCTCAGGGAATAATTCACCCCTCCACTTT; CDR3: CASSSGNNSPLHF
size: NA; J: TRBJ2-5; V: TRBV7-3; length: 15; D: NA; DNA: TGTGCCAGCAGCTTAAGCCCCTCTACTCTAGAGACCCAGTACTTC; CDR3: CASSLSPSTLETQYF
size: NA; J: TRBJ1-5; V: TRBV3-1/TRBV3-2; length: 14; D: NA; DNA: TGTGCCAGCAGCCAAGATCTTGTGAATCAGCCCCAGCATTTT; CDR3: CASSQDLVNQPQHF
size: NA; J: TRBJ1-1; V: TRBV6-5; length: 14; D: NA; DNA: TGTGCCAGCAGTACTACACAAAAGAACACTGAAGCTTTCTTT; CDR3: CASSTTQKNTEAFF
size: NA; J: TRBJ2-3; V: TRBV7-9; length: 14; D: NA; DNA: TGTGCCAGCAGCTTAGATGCGGGGACAGATACGCAGTATTTT; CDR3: CASSLDAGTDTQYF
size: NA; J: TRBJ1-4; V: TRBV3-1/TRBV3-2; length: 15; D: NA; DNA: TGTGCCAGCAGCTACGCGGAAGGGGGTTATGAAAAACTGTTTTTT; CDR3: CASSYAEGGYEKLFF
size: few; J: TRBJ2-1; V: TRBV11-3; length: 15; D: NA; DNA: TGTGCCAGCAGCTTAGGCGGACAGCAAGGCAATGAGCAGTTCTTC; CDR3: CASSLGGQQGNEQFF
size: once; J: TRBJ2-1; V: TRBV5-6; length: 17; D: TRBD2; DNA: TGTGCCAGCAGCTTTTTTTTTAGCGGGAGGGAGACGCATGAGCAGTTCTTC; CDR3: CASSFFFSGRETHEQFF
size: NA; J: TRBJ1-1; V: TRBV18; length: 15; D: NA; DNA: TGTGCCAGCTCACCTGTCGGTGCGAGGAACACTGAAGCTTTCTTT; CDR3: CASSPVGARNTEAFF
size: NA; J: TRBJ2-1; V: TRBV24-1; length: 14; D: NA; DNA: TGTGCCACCAGTCGGTCAGGGGTCTACAATGAGCAGTTCTTC; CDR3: CATSRSGVYNEQFF
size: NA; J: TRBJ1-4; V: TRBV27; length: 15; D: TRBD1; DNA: TGTGCCAGCAGTGGAAACAGGGGGCTTGATGAAAAACTGTTTTTT; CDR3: CASSGNRGLDEKLFF
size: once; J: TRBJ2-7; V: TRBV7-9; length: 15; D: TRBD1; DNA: TGTGCCAGCAGCTTAGCTGGGACAGCCTCCTACGAGCAGTACTTC; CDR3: CASSLAGTASYEQYF
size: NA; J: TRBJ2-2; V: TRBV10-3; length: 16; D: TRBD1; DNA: TGTGCCATCAGGTCCGGGACAGGGGGGATCACCGGGGAGCTGTTTTTT; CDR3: CAIRSGTGGITGELFF
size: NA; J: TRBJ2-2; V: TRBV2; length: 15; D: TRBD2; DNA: TGTGCCAGCAGTTTCCTAGCGGGAGACACCGGGGAGCTGTTTTTT; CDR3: CASSFLAGDTGELFF
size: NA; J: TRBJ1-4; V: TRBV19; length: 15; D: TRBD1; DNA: TGTGCCAGTAGTATACCCGGGACAGGGTATGAAAAACTGTTTTTT; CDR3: CASSIPGTGYEKLFF
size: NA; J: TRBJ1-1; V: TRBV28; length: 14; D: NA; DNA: TGTGCCAGCAGGTCTGGACAGCCGAACACTGAAGCTTTCTTT; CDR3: CASRSGQPNTEAFF
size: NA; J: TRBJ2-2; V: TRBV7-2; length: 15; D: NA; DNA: TGTGCCAGCAGCCCCTGGCAGGGGAGAATCGGGGAGCTGTTTTTT; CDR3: CASSPWQGRIGELFF
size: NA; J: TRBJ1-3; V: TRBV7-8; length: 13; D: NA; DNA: TGTGCCAGCAGCTTTGACAGGGGAAACACCATATATTTT; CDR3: CASSFDRGNTIYF
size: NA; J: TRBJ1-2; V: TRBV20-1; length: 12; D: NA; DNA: TGCAGTGCTAGTCGGGGAAACTATGGCTACACCTTC; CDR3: CSASRGNYGYTF
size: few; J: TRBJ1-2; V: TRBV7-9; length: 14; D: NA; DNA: TGTGCCAGCAGCTCCTCAGGTGCCCACTCGGGCTACACCTTC; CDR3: CASSSSGAHSGYTF
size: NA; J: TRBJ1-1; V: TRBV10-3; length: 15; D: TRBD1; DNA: TGTGCCATCAGGACAGGGAAATCCGGGAACACTGAAGCTTTCTTT; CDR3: CAIRTGKSGNTEAFF
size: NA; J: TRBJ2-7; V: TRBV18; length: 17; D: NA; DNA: TGTGCCAGCTCACCAAGGTTACTAGCCGGATCGAGTTACGAGCAGTACTTC; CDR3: CASSPRLLAGSSYEQYF
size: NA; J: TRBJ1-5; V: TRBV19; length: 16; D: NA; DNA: TGTGCCAGTAGTTCGCTTCAGGGCCTTCAAGATCAGCCCCAGCATTTT; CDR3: CASSSLQGLQDQPQHF
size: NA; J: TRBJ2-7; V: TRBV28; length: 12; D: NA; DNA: TGTGCCAGCGCGGGCCAATCCTACGAGCAGTACTTC; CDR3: CASAGQSYEQYF
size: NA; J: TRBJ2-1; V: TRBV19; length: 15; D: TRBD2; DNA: TGTGCCAGTAGTATAACCGGGAGGGGTTCTGGTGAGCAGTTCTTC; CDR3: CASSITGRGSGEQFF
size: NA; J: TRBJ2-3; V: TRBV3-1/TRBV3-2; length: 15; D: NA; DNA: TGTGCCAGCAGCCAAGATGGAGGGAACGCAGATACGCAGTATTTT; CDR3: CASSQDGGNADTQYF
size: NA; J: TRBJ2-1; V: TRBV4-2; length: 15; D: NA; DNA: TGTGCCAGCAGCCATCTGGCAGAAGATTACAATGAGCAGTTCTTC; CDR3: CASSHLAEDYNEQFF
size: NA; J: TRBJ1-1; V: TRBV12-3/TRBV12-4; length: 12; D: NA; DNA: TGTGCCAGCTCTTGGGCTGACACTGAAGCTTTCTTT; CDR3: CASSWADTEAFF
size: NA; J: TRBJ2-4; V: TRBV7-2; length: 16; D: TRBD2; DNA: TGTGCCAGCAGCTTTAGCGGGAGGAGTGTAGGAAACATTCAGTACTTC; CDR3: CASSFSGRSVGNIQYF
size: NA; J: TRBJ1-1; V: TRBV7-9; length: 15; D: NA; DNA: TGTGCCAGCAGCTTAGGTCGACAGGAGAACACTGAAGCTTTCTTT; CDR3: CASSLGRQENTEAFF